A selection of T cell receptor beta chains follows, all from one sample in a study of CD4 T cells in relation to SARS-CoV-2 and coronaviruses. For these receptors, no antigen is known. Using immunoSEQ multiplex PCR, the repertoire was profiled, and TCRdb retains in-frame clones only, with some absent. The sample has roughly 19,000 clones, around three quarters seen once. The sample taken for sequencing was CD4+ T cells from PBMCs, cultured in vitro. These receptors were obtained from a human donor in good health. Both conserved end residues are part of each CDR3. The D gene is left open where the match is weak. Clone size is shown for a subset of rows, as once, few, many or a class of expanded clone.

j_call,d_call,v_call,clone_size,cdr3_aa,cdr3_nt
TRBJ2-7,.,TRBV28,once,CASTLFGGSYEQYF,TGTGCCAGCACCCTCTTTGGGGGATCCTACGAGCAGTACTTC
TRBJ2-5,TRBD2,TRBV2,.,CASSQTSGSFETQYF,TGTGCCAGCAGCCAGACTAGCGGGAGTTTCGAGACCCAGTACTTC
TRBJ1-1,.,TRBV11-2,few,CASSLAANTEAFF,TGTGCCAGCAGCTTAGCCGCCAACACTGAAGCTTTCTTT
TRBJ1-3,.,TRBV2,.,CASSAAPGNTIYF,TGTGCCAGCAGTGCGGCACCTGGAAACACCATATATTTT
TRBJ1-1,.,TRBV29-1,.,CSVPRRKDTEAFF,TGCAGCGTCCCAAGACGGAAGGACACTGAAGCTTTCTTT
TRBJ1-6,TRBD1,TRBV5-5,.,CASSLAKLGQGFGSPLHF,TGTGCCAGCAGCTTGGCCAAGTTGGGACAGGGGTTTGGTTCACCCCTCCACTTT
TRBJ2-5,TRBD2,TRBV30,.,CAWSKGVTSGSSETQYF,TGTGCCTGGAGTAAGGGGGTTACTAGCGGGAGTTCGGAGACCCAGTACTTC
TRBJ2-7,TRBD2,TRBV15,.,CATSVTSGFGEQYF,TGTGCCACCAGCGTAACTAGCGGGTTCGGCGAGCAGTACTTC
TRBJ2-7,.,TRBV5-5,.,CASSARVSYEQYF,TGTGCCAGCAGCGCCAGGGTCTCCTACGAGCAGTACTTC
TRBJ2-1,TRBD2,TRBV24-1,.,CATSDPSGRGGNEQFF,TGTGCCACCAGTGATCCCAGCGGGAGGGGGGGCAATGAGCAGTTCTTC
TRBJ2-1,.,TRBV28,.,CAVGQIGSRFF,TGTGCCGTGGGACAAATCGGCTCTAGGTTCTTC
TRBJ1-1,TRBD1,TRBV28,.,CASRTGTGNTEAFF,TGTGCCAGCAGGACAGGGACGGGGAACACTGAAGCTTTCTTT
TRBJ1-1,.,TRBV20-1,.,CSEGAGTEAFF,TGCAGTGAAGGGGCCGGGACTGAAGCTTTCTTT
TRBJ1-4,.,TRBV28,.,CASSLQGSREKLFF,TGTGCCAGCAGTTTACAGGGTTCGCGAGAAAAACTGTTTTTT
TRBJ1-2,.,TRBV2,.,CASSAWQVQRVYGYTF,TGTGCCAGCAGTGCCTGGCAGGTACAGAGGGTCTATGGCTACACCTTC
TRBJ2-7,TRBD2,TRBV18,once,CASSPNPSGYEQYF,TGTGCCAGCTCCCCGAACCCTAGCGGCTACGAGCAGTACTTC
TRBJ2-7,.,TRBV5-1,few,CASSHGGSYEQYF,TGCGCCAGCAGCCACGGGGGATCCTACGAGCAGTACTTC
TRBJ1-1,.,TRBV11-2,.,CASSLGGGRTEAFF,TGTGCCAGCAGCTTAGGGGGGGGACGCACTGAAGCTTTCTTT
TRBJ2-1,.,TRBV30,few,CAWSDLAVSYNEQFF,TGTGCCTGGAGTGATTTGGCGGTCTCCTACAATGAGCAGTTCTTC
TRBJ2-2,.,TRBV19,few,CASSIARGSRGTGELFF,TGTGCCAGTAGTATAGCTAGAGGATCTCGAGGCACCGGGGAGCTGTTTTTT
TRBJ1-1,TRBD1,TRBV5-4,.,CASSAGQHTEAFF,TGTGCCAGCAGCGCGGGACAGCACACTGAAGCTTTCTTT
TRBJ2-7,TRBD2,TRBV5-1,few,CASSLLTSGTITYEQYF,TGCGCCAGCAGCTTGCTCACTAGCGGGACGATCACCTACGAGCAGTACTTC
TRBJ2-1,TRBD2,TRBV6-6,.,CASSPNTGTSGRKGQFF,TGTGCCAGCAGTCCAAACACCGGGACTAGCGGGAGAAAGGGGCAGTTCTTC
TRBJ2-1,TRBD1,TRBV9,.,CASSVLPGQGYNEQFF,TGTGCCAGCAGCGTACTTCCGGGACAGGGATACAATGAGCAGTTCTTC
TRBJ2-1,.,TRBV12-3/TRBV12-4,.,CASSQRHEQFF,TGTGCCAGCAGTCAACGCCATGAGCAGTTCTTC
TRBJ2-5,TRBD1,TRBV7-2,few,CASSSTGGQETQYF,TGTGCCAGCAGCTCCACAGGGGGTCAAGAGACCCAGTACTTC
TRBJ2-3,TRBD2,TRBV18,.,CASSDALAGGPLTQYF,TGTGCCAGCTCAGACGCCCTAGCGGGAGGGCCTCTAACGCAGTATTTT
TRBJ2-1,TRBD2,TRBV7-3,.,CASSLTTTSGTSNEQFF,TGTGCCAGCAGCTTAACCACTACTAGCGGCACAAGCAATGAGCAGTTCTTC
TRBJ1-2,TRBD1,TRBV11-1,once,CASSSTDRGGYGYTF,TGTGCCAGCAGCTCTACGGACAGGGGTGGTTATGGCTACACCTTC
TRBJ1-3,TRBD1,TRBV6-5,.,CASRTGDTGNTIYF,TGTGCCAGCCGGACAGGGGACACTGGAAACACCATATATTTT
TRBJ2-1,.,TRBV6-5,few,CASSYQLLRINEQFF,TGTGCCAGCAGTTACCAACTGCTCCGGATCAATGAGCAGTTCTTC
TRBJ2-3,.,TRBV7-3,.,CASSLIGGSPADTQYF,TGTGCCAGCAGCTTAATCGGGGGCAGTCCGGCAGATACGCAGTATTTT
TRBJ2-5,.,TRBV5-1,.,CASSLVKRQEETQYF,TGCGCCAGCAGCTTGGTTAAGAGGCAGGAAGAGACCCAGTACTTC
TRBJ2-1,TRBD1,TRBV6-5,.,CASKGRGEQFF,TGTGCCAGCAAGGGCAGGGGGGAGCAGTTCTTC
TRBJ1-3,TRBD1,TRBV6-5,.,CASRTGDSGNTIYF,TGTGCCAGCCGGACAGGCGACTCTGGAAACACCATATATTTT
TRBJ2-1,.,TRBV11-3,.,CASSVDRASYNEQFF,TGTGCCAGCAGCGTCGACAGAGCCTCCTACAATGAGCAGTTCTTC
TRBJ2-2,TRBD1,TRBV12-5,.,CASVTGTGNTNTGELFF,TGTGCTAGTGTCACCGGGACAGGGAATACGAACACCGGGGAGCTGTTTTTT
TRBJ1-1,.,TRBV4-1,.,CASSQDPPTSVNTEAFF,TGCGCCAGCAGCCAAGATCCCCCCACAAGCGTGAACACTGAAGCTTTCTTT
TRBJ2-7,.,TRBV1,few,CTSGGTGSHEQYF,TGCACCAGCGGAGGGACAGGGTCTCACGAGCAGTACTTC
TRBJ1-4,TRBD1,TRBV28,.,CASSREGQGVFF,TGTGCCAGCAGCAGGGAAGGACAGGGGGTGTTTTTT
TRBJ2-4,.,TRBV5-1,.,CASSFTRSPENIQYF,TGCGCCAGCAGCTTTACTAGGTCGCCGGAAAACATTCAGTACTTC
TRBJ1-2,.,TRBV4-1,.,CASSLTGNYGYTF,TGCGCCAGCAGCCTGACAGGAAACTATGGCTACACCTTC
TRBJ2-5,TRBD2,TRBV20-1,.,CSASWGEAGGLTQYF,TGCAGTGCTAGTTGGGGGGAAGCGGGAGGGTTGACCCAGTACTTC
TRBJ1-3,.,TRBV10-3,.,CAISDGTVSGNTIYF,TGTGCCATCAGTGATGGTACAGTCTCTGGAAACACCATATATTTT
TRBJ2-1,TRBD2,TRBV5-1,.,CASSLLAGSYNEQFF,TGCGCCAGCAGCTTGCTAGCGGGCTCCTACAATGAGCAGTTCTTC
TRBJ1-2,.,TRBV3-1/TRBV3-2,once,CASSQDSLSDGYTF,TGTGCCAGCAGCCAAGATAGCCTATCTGATGGCTACACCTTC
TRBJ2-7,.,TRBV3-1/TRBV3-2,.,CASSQALLGSSYEQYF,TGTGCCAGCAGCCAAGCTCTGCTAGGCAGCTCCTACGAGCAGTACTTC
TRBJ2-7,.,TRBV2,.,CASKIYEQYF,TGTGCCAGCAAAATCTACGAGCAGTACTTC
TRBJ2-3,TRBD2,TRBV19,.,CASSLRSGGTDTQYF,TGTGCCAGTAGTCTAAGGAGCGGGGGGACAGATACGCAGTATTTT